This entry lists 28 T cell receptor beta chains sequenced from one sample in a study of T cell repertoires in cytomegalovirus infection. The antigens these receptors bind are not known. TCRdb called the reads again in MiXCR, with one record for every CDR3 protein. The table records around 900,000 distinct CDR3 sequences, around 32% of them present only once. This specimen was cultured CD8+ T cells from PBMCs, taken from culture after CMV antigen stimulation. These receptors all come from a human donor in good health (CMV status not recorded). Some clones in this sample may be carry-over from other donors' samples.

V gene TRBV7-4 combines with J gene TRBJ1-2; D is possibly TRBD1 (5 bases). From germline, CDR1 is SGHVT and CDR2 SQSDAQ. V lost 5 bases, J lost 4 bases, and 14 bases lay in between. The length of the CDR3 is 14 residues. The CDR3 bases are TGTGCCAGCAGCCGACCAGGGAGCCTCTATGGCTACACCTTC. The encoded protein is CASSRPGSLYGYTF.

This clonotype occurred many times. CDR3 nucleotide sequence: TGTGCCAGTACAAACGTAGGATACACTGAAGCTTTCTTT. Translation gives CASTNVGYTEAFF. This rearrangement joins TRBV19 to TRBJ1-1; no clear D. Germline CDR1 reads LNHDA; CDR2 reads SQIVND (reference sequence). The V gene lost 7 bases and the J gene lost 3 bases, with 12 bases spanning the gap. This CDR3 has 13 amino acids.

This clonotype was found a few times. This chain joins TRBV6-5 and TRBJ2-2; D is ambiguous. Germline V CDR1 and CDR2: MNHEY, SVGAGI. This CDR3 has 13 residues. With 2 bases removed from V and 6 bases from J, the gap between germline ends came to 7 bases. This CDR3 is CASSYKVAGELFF. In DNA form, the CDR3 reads TGTGCCAGCAGTTACAAGGTTGCCGGGGAGCTGTTTTTT.

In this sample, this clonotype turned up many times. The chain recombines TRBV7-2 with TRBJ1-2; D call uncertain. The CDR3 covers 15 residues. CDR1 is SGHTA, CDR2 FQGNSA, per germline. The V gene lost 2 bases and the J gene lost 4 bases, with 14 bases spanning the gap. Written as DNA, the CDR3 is TGTGCCAGCAGCTTAACACCGGACGGAGCCTATGGCTACACCTTC. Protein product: CASSLTPDGAYGYTF.

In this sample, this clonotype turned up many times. The CDR3 DNA reads as TGCGCCAGCAGCCAAGCCCTTTACAATGAGCAGTTCTTC. Residues: CASSQALYNEQFF. The chain carries TRBV4-1 and TRBJ2-1, with D hard to call. Germline V gene lookup returns CDR1 MGHRA and CDR2 YSYEKL. There are 13 residues in the CDR3. Trimming removed 1 base from V and 4 bases from J, with 5 bases in between.

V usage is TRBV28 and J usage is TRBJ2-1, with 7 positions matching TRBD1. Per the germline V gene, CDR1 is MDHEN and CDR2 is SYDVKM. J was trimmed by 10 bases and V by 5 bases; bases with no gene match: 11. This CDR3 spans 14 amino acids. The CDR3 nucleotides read TGTGCCAGCAGTCTATCGACAGGGTTCCACGAGCAGTTCTTC. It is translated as CASSLSTGFHEQFF.

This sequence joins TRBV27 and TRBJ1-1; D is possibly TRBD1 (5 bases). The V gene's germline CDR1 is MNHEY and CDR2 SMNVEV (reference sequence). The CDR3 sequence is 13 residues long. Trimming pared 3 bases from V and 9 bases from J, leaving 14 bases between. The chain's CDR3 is CASSFGGADKAFF. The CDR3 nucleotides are TGTGCCAGCAGTTTTGGAGGGGCTGATAAAGCTTTCTTT.

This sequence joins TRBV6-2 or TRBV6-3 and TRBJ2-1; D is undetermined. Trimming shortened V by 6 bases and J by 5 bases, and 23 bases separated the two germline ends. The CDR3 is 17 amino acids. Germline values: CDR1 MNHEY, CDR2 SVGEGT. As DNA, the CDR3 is TGTGCCAGCAGCCCCACTCCGTCCCACCTCCGGGACAATGAGCAGTTCTTC. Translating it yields CASSPTPSHLRDNEQFF.

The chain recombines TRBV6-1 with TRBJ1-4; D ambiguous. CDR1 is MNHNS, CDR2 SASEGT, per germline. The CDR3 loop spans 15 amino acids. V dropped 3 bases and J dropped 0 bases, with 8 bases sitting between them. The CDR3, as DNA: TGTGCCAGCAGTGAGCCAAGTGCAACTAATGAAAAACTGTTTTTT. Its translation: CASSEPSATNEKLFF.

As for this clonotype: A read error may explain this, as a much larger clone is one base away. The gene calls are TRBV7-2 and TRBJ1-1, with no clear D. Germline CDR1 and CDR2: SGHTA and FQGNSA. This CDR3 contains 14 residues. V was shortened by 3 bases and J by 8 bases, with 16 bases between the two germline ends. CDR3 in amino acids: CASSFEALVGEAFF. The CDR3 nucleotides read TGTGCCAGCAGCTTTGAAGCATTGGTAGGGGAAGCTTTCTTT.

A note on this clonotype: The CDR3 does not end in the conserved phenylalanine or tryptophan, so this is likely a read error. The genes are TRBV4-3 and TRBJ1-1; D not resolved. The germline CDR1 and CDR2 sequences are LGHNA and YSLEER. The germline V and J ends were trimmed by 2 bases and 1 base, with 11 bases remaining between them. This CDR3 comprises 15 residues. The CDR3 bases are TGCGCCAGCAGCCAATCCAGTTTGAAGAACACTGAAGCTTTCTCT. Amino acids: CASSQSSLKNTEAFS.

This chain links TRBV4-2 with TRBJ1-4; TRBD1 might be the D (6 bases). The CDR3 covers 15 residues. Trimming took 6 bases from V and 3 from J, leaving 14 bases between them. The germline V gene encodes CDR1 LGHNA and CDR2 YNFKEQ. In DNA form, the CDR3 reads TGTGCCAGCAGATCTCCAGGGGTCTCTAATGAAAAACTGTTTTTT. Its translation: CASRSPGVSNEKLFF.

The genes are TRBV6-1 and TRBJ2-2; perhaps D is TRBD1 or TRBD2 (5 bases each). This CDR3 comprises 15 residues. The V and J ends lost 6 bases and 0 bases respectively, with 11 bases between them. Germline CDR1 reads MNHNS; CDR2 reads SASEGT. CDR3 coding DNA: TGTGCCAGCAGCTACCGGGACGCGAACACCGGGGAGCTGTTTTTT. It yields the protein CASSYRDANTGELFF.

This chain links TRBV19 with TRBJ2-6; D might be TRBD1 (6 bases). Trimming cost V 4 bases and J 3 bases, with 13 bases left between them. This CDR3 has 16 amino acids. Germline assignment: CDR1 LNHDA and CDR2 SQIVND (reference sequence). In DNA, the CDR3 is TGTGCCAGTAGTAAGACAGGTGGTGATGGGGCCAACGTCCTGACTTTC. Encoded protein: CASSKTGGDGANVLTF.

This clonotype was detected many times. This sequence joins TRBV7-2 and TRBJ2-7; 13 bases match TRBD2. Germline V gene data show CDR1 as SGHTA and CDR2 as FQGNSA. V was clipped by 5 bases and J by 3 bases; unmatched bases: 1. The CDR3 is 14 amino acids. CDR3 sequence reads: CASSRTSGGYEQYF. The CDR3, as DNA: TGTGCCAGCAGCCGGACTAGCGGGGGCTACGAGCAGTACTTC.

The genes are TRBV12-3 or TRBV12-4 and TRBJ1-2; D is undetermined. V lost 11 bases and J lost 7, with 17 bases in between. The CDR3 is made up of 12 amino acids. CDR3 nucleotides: TGTGCCTATCTAGCGGGAGGGTCTGGCTACACCTTC. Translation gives CAYLAGGSGYTF.

The CDR3, as DNA: TGTGCCAGTAGCCTCGGGGTTAGCGGGGGGGTAAGCACAGATACGCAGTATTTT. Its protein is CASSLGVSGGVSTDTQYF. The rearrangement uses TRBV19 and TRBJ2-3; TRBD2 aligns across 11 bases. The CDR3 loop spans 18 amino acids. The junction had 11 bases not matched to a gene; V was cut back by 6 bases and J by 0 bases. Per the germline V gene, CDR1 is LNHDA and CDR2 is SQIVND (reference sequence).

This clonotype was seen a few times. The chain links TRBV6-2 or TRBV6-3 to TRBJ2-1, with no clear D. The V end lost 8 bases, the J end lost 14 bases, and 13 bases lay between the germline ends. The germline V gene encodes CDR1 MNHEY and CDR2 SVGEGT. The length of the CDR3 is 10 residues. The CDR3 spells CASGFEREFF. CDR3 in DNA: TGTGCCAGCGGGTTTGAACGGGAGTTCTTC.

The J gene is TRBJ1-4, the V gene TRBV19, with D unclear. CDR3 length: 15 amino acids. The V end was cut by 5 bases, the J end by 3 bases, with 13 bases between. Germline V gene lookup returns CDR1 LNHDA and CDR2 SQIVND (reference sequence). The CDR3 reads CASSLTWRPNEKLFF. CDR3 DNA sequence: TGTGCCAGTAGTCTAACATGGCGCCCTAATGAAAAACTGTTTTTT.

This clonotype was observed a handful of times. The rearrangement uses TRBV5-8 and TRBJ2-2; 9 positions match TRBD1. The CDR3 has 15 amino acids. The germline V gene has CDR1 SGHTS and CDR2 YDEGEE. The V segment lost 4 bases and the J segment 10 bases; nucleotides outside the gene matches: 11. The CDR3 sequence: CASSLRDRVETELFF. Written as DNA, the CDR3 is TGTGCCAGCAGCCTAAGGGACAGGGTGGAGACGGAGCTGTTTTTT.

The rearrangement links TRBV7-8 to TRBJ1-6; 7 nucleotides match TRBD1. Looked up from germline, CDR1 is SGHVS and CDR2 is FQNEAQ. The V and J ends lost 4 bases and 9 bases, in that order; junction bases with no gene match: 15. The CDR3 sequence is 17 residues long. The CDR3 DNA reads TGTGCCAGCAGCTCACCACTCGGACAGGAATTTATTTCACCCCTCCACTTT. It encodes CASSSPLGQEFISPLHF.

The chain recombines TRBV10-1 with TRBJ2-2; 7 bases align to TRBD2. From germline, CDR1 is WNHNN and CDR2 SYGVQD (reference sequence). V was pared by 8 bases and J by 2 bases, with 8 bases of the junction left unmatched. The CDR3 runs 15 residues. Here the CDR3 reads CASSGGDSNTGELFF. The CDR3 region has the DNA TGCGCCAGCTCTGGGGGGGACTCAAACACCGGGGAGCTGTTTTTT.

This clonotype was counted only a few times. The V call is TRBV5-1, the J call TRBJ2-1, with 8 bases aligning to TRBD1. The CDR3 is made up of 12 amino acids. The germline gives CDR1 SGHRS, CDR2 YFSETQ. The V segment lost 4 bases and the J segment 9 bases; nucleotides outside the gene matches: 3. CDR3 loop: CASSRTGSEQFF. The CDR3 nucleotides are TGCGCCAGCAGCAGGACAGGGAGTGAGCAGTTCTTC.

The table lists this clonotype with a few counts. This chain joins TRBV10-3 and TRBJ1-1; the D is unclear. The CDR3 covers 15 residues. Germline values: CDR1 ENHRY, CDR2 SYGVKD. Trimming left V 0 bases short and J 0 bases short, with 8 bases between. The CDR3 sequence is CAISESQRLNTEAFF. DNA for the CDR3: TGTGCCATCAGTGAGTCCCAGCGTTTGAACACTGAAGCTTTCTTT.

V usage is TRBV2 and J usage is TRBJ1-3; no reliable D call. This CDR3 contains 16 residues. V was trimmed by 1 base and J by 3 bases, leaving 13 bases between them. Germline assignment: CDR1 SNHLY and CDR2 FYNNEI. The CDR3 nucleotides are TGTGCCAGCAGTGAAGGGACCGAGTCTCTTGGAAACACCATATATTTT. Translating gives CASSEGTESLGNTIYF.

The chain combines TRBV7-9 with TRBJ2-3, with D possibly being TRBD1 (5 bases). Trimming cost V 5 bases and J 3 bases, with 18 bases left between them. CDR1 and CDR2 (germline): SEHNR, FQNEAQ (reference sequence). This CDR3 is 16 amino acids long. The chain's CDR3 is CASSRTGELGTDTQYF. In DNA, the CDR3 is TGTGCCAGCAGCCGTACAGGCGAACTCGGGACAGATACGCAGTATTTT.

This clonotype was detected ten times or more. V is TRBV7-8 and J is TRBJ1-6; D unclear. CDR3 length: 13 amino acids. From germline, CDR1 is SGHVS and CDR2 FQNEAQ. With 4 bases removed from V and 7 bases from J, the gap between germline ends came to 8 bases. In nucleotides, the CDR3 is TGTGCCAGCAGCTCCCCGGGAAATTCACCCCTCCACTTT. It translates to CASSSPGNSPLHF.

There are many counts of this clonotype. CDR3 DNA: TGTGCCAGCAGCTTAGGCAGGGGGCTAATTTACGAGCAGTACTTC. Protein sequence: CASSLGRGLIYEQYF. The chain recombines TRBV7-6 with TRBJ2-7; 8 nucleotides agree with TRBD1. Germline trimming cut 1 base from V and 4 bases from J; bases unmatched to any gene: 6. CDR3 length: 15 residues. CDR1 is SGHVS, CDR2 FNYEAQ, per germline.